One sample yielded the 27 T cell receptor beta chains listed below, sequenced in a study of naive and memory T cell subsets. Both TRBC1 and TRBC2 were covered by a beta constant-region primer of two equimolar oligonucleotides. Ligated cDNA was amplified by four rounds of PCR with nested alpha and beta constant-region primers and SP2. TCRdb reprocessed the UMI-ligation and nested PCR reads via MiXCR and lists one record per CDR3 protein. The repertoire includes 120,000 to 150,000 distinct CDR3 sequences, roughly 20% of them detected once, and about 0.11% sits in the top ten. Study-level findings and limits: A few larger clonotypes appeared in naive repertoires, especially CD8, possibly memory cells re-expressing CD45RA.

No antigen is known for these receptors. The sequenced material came from naive CD4+ T cells from blood. The receptors stem from a human donor in good health.

In its sample, this clonotype was seen many times. The chain carries TRBV20-1 and TRBJ2-1; tentative D call: TRBD1 (6 bases). CDR3 size: 11 residues. The germline V gene encodes CDR1 DFQATT and CDR2 SNEGSKA (reference sequence). V was shortened by 6 bases and J by 7 bases, with 10 bases between the two germline ends. The CDR3 region has the DNA TGCAGTGCACAACAGGGTAATGAGCAGTTCTTC. This encodes CSAQQGNEQFF.

This clonotype was observed many times. The rearrangement joins TRBV19 to TRBJ1-5; no definite D call. The V gene lost 3 bases and the J gene lost 5 bases, with 5 bases spanning the gap. Germline V gives CDR1 LNHDA, CDR2 SQIVND (reference sequence). The CDR3 loop spans 12 amino acids. This chain's CDR3 is CASSILDQPQHF. CDR3 nucleotide sequence: TGTGCCAGTAGTATCTTGGATCAGCCCCAGCATTTT.

The chain joins TRBV14 to TRBJ2-7; 11 bases are shared with TRBD2. Germline assignment: CDR1 SGHDN and CDR2 FVKESK. With V trimmed by 2 bases and J by 7 bases, 16 bases remained unmatched. The CDR3 contains 18 residues. The chain's CDR3 is CASSQRLPVAGGPEEQYF. The DNA of the CDR3 is TGTGCCAGCAGCCAACGCCTCCCGGTAGCGGGAGGGCCGGAGGAGCAGTACTTC. Full variable domain (remainder filled in from reference TRBV14 and TRBJ2-7): EAGVTQFPSHSVIEKGQTVTLRCDPISGHDNLYWYRRVMGKEIKFLLHFVKESKQDESGMPNNRFLAERTGGTYSTLKVQPAELEDSGVYFCASSQRLPVAGGPEEQYFGPGTRLTVT.

This clonotype has a handful of counts. The chain employs TRBV6-6 and TRBJ2-3, with a possible D match to TRBD2 (6 bases). V was pared by 4 bases and J by 9 bases, with 8 bases between. Germline V gene data show CDR1 as MNHNY and CDR2 as SVGAGI (reference sequence). The CDR3 has 11 amino acids. DNA for the CDR3: TGTGCCAGCAGTTCCAGCGGGACGCAGTATTTT. It specifies CASSSSGTQYF.

V usage is TRBV28 and J usage is TRBJ2-7, with a possible D match to TRBD1 (6 bases). The V end was cut by 6 bases, the J end by 1 base, with 16 bases between. The CDR3 extends over 15 amino acids. From germline, CDR1 is MDHEN and CDR2 SYDVKM. The DNA of the CDR3 is TGTGCCAGCAGCTCTCAGGGGTCTTGGTCCTACGAGCAGTACTTC. Its translation: CASSSQGSWSYEQYF. Full variable domain (outside the CDR3, taken from reference TRBV28 and TRBJ2-7): DVKVTQSSRYLVKRTGEKVFLECVQDMDHENMFWYRQDPGLGLRLIYFSYDVKMKEKGDIPEGYSVSREKKERFSLILESASTNQTSMYLCASSSQGSWSYEQYFGPGTRLTVT.

The sample holds many counts of this clonotype. The V call is TRBV30, the J call TRBJ2-7; 14 bases match TRBD2. The V segment lost 2 bases and the J segment 2 bases; nucleotides outside the gene matches: 5. CDR1 and CDR2 (germline): GTSNPN, SVGIG (reference sequence). This CDR3 is 16 amino acids long. CDR3 in DNA: TGTGCCTGGAGTAAGGGGACTAGCGGGGGAACCTACGAGCAGTACTTC. Protein: CAWSKGTSGGTYEQYF.

Worth noting for this clonotype: This could be a read error, since a much larger clone is one nucleotide away. The CDR3 reads CASSFGRTGELFF. For the CDR3, the DNA is TGTGCCAGCAGCTTTGGTCGGACCGGGGAGCTGTTTTTT. The chain joins TRBV7-2 to TRBJ2-2; D gene unclear. V was pared by 3 bases and J by 5 bases, with 7 bases between. The CDR3 runs 13 residues. Looked up from germline, CDR1 is SGHTA and CDR2 is FQGNSA.

This sequence joins TRBV6-2 or TRBV6-3 and TRBJ2-1; D may be TRBD2 (7 bases). Looked up from germline, CDR1 is MNHEY and CDR2 is SVGEGT. The germline V and J ends were trimmed by 4 bases and 6 bases, with 16 bases remaining between them. The CDR3 sequence is 15 residues long. DNA for the CDR3: TGTGCCAGCAGTTGGACTAGGGGGTCTCGCAATGAGCAGTTCTTC. It yields the protein CASSWTRGSRNEQFF.

V and J are TRBV7-3 and TRBJ2-1; TRBD1 matches 9 bases. V lost 5 bases and J lost 9; bases outside the gene matches: 8. Germline V CDR1 and CDR2: SGHTA, FQGTGA. The CDR3 sequence is 14 residues long. CDR3 residues: CASSILQTGGEQFF. DNA of the CDR3: TGTGCCAGCAGCATCCTACAGACAGGGGGTGAGCAGTTCTTC.

This clonotype appeared once. The chain employs TRBV2 and TRBJ2-7; 10 nucleotides align to TRBD1. CDR3 length: 13 amino acids. V lost 7 bases and J lost 3; bases outside the gene matches: 3. Germline CDR1 and CDR2: SNHLY and FYNNEI. The CDR3 is CASNRDRGYEQYF. The CDR3 bases are TGTGCCAGCAACCGGGACAGGGGCTACGAGCAGTACTTC.

This clonotype was recorded at least ten times. The gene calls are TRBV29-1 and TRBJ2-4; TRBD1 agrees at 7 bases. Germline V lookup: CDR1 SQVTM, CDR2 ANQGSEA. Trimming took 4 bases from V and 6 from J; bases not matched to a gene: 9. The CDR3 consists of 14 residues. CDR3 bases: TGCAGCGTTGGACCCCGAAGGGACAGAAACATTCAGTACTTC. As protein: CSVGPRRDRNIQYF.

In DNA, the CDR3 is TGTGCCACCAGCAGCCTGGGGCCTGGGGAGCTGTTTTTT. Residues: CATSSLGPGELFF. The rearrangement links TRBV15 to TRBJ2-2; D may be TRBD1 (5 bases). V lost 3 bases, J lost 8 bases, and 10 bases lay in between. The CDR3 is made up of 13 amino acids. From germline, CDR1 is LNHNV and CDR2 YYDKDF (reference sequence). Full variable domain (outside the CDR3, taken from reference TRBV15 and TRBJ2-2): DAMVIQNPRYQVTQFGKPVTLSCSQTLNHNVMYWYQQKSSQAPKLLFHYYDKDFNNEADTPDNFQSRRPNTSFCFLDIRSPGLGDTAMYLCATSSLGPGELFFGEGSRLTVL.

This chain links TRBV28 with TRBJ1-2, with 8 bases lining up with TRBD1. The V gene end was trimmed by 6 bases and the J gene end by 4 bases; junction bases not matched to a gene: 10. This CDR3 is built from 15 residues. Germline CDR1 and CDR2: MDHEN and SYDVKM. CDR3 nucleotides: TGTGCCAGCAGCCGAGGGACAGGCTGGGGCTATGGCTACACCTTC. Residues: CASSRGTGWGYGYTF.

This clonotype occurred many times. The rearrangement uses TRBV20-1 and TRBJ1-2; TRBD1 matches 9 bases. This CDR3 has 11 amino acids. V gave up 6 bases and J gave up 7 bases; unmatched junction bases: 3. Germline V gene lookup returns CDR1 DFQATT and CDR2 SNEGSKA (reference sequence). Here the CDR3 DNA reads TGCAGTGCGGGACAGGGACGTGGCTACACCTTC. It specifies CSAGQGRGYTF.

The rearrangement joins TRBV27 to TRBJ1-6, with unresolved D. The CDR3 extends over 15 amino acids. Trimming shortened V by 5 bases and J by 0 bases, and 8 bases separated the two germline ends. Germline CDR1 reads MNHEY; CDR2 reads SMNVEV (reference sequence). CDR3 sequence reads: CASSSWGSYNSPLHF. The CDR3 nucleotides are TGTGCCAGCAGTAGCTGGGGCTCCTATAATTCACCCCTCCACTTT.

The CDR3 here is CSVLWESLTDTQYF. The DNA for the CDR3 is TGCAGCGTTCTTTGGGAGTCCCTCACAGATACGCAGTATTTT. The chain carries TRBV29-1 and TRBJ2-3, with a tentative D call TRBD2 (5 bases). Deletions cut 5 bases from V and 2 bases from J, with 14 bases between. The CDR3 spans 14 residues. Germline V CDR1 and CDR2: SQVTM, ANQGSEA.

V gene TRBV29-1 combines with J gene TRBJ2-3; D is perhaps TRBD1 (6 bases). Trimming shortened V by 7 bases and J by 2 bases, and 34 bases separated the two germline ends. This CDR3 is built from 20 residues. CDR1 is SQVTM and CDR2 is ANQGSEA in the germline V gene. The CDR3 sequence is CSAPNRASVLAPQFTDTQYF. In DNA form, the CDR3 reads TGCAGCGCGCCTAACAGGGCCAGTGTTCTAGCACCGCAGTTCACAGATACGCAGTATTTT.

The chain is built from TRBV6-5 and TRBJ1-1; no reliable D call. This CDR3 is 15 amino acids long. Germline V CDR1 and CDR2: MNHEY, SVGAGI. V shed 3 bases and J shed 3 bases, with 14 bases lying between them. CDR3 bases: TGTGCCAGCAGTTATAGCCCGGGAGGTGACACTGAAGCTTTCTTT. Its protein product is CASSYSPGGDTEAFF.

This chain connects TRBV28 to TRBJ2-7; D might be TRBD1 or TRBD2, each matching 5 bases. Germline V gene sequence: CDR1 MDHEN, CDR2 SYDVKM. There are 13 residues in the CDR3. V lost 6 bases and J 3 bases, leaving 12 bases between the germline ends. This CDR3 is CASRGPPSYEQYF. CDR3 nucleotide sequence: TGTGCCAGCAGGGGACCACCTAGCTACGAGCAGTACTTC. The entire variable domain, with the rest obtained from reference TRBV28 and TRBJ2-7, is as follows: DVKVTQSSRYLVKRTGEKVFLECVQDMDHENMFWYRQDPGLGLRLIYFSYDVKMKEKGDIPEGYSVSREKKERFSLILESASTNQTSMYLCASRGPPSYEQYFGPGTRLTVT.

This clonotype has only a few counts. This rearrangement joins TRBV3-1 to TRBJ2-2, with D unclear. V was clipped by 3 bases and J by 5 bases, with 7 bases between them. This CDR3 is built from 13 residues. Germline loops: CDR1 LGHDT, CDR2 YNNKEL (reference sequence). This chain's CDR3 is CASSQMGTGELFF. The CDR3 nucleotides read TGTGCCAGCAGCCAGATGGGGACCGGGGAGCTGTTTTTT.

This clonotype was seen more than once but under ten times. The chain combines TRBV5-1 with TRBJ1-5, with 9 bases fitting TRBD1. The CDR3 loop spans 14 amino acids. Germline V gene data show CDR1 as SGHRS and CDR2 as YFSETQ. Trimming took 1 base from V and 8 from J; bases not matched to a gene: 4. The chain's CDR3 is CASSLTGGAEPQHF. CDR3 nucleotides: TGCGCCAGCAGCTTGACAGGGGGCGCGGAGCCCCAGCATTTT.

Here the CDR3 DNA reads TGCAGCGTGACCCTGACAGGGACTGGAAACACCATATATTTT. This sequence encodes CSVTLTGTGNTIYF. This chain connects TRBV29-1 to TRBJ1-3; TRBD1 aligns across 7 bases. J was trimmed by 2 bases and V by 6 bases; bases with no gene match: 7. The CDR3 length is 14 residues. CDR1 is SQVTM, CDR2 ANQGSEA, per germline.

The chain recombines TRBV27 with TRBJ2-1; 11 bases agree with TRBD2. After removal of 3 bases from V and 8 bases from J, the junction contained 3 bases not matched to a gene. The CDR3 contains 14 residues. Germline CDR1 and CDR2: MNHEY and SMNVEV (reference sequence). This chain's CDR3 is CASSFSGRAHEQFF. CDR3 coding DNA: TGTGCCAGCAGTTTTAGCGGGAGGGCCCATGAGCAGTTCTTC.

This clonotype was counted between two and nine times. This chain links TRBV18 with TRBJ2-5; D is unresolved. The CDR3 contains 13 residues. Germline-derived CDR1 and CDR2 are KGHSH and LQKENI. Trimming cost V 0 bases and J 6 bases, with 8 bases left between them. The DNA of the CDR3 is TGTGCCAGCTCACCACCGCCGGAAAAGACCCAGTACTTC. Translated, it gives CASSPPPEKTQYF.

The chain is built from TRBV18 and TRBJ1-2; D gene unclear. Germline V gives CDR1 KGHSH, CDR2 LQKENI. CDR3 length: 15 residues. The V end was cut by 2 bases, the J end by 1 base, with 11 bases between. The CDR3 loop is CASSPSTQFNYGYTF. The CDR3 DNA reads as TGTGCCAGCTCACCAAGCACACAGTTTAACTATGGCTACACCTTC.

The genes are TRBV6-2 or TRBV6-3 and TRBJ2-5, with D unresolved. The germline V and J ends were trimmed by 1 base and 5 bases, with 11 bases remaining between them. The CDR3 covers 14 residues. Germline values: CDR1 MNHEY, CDR2 SVGEGT. The CDR3 sequence: CASSYYRAGETQYF. Written as DNA, the CDR3 is TGTGCCAGCAGTTACTATAGGGCTGGGGAGACCCAGTACTTC.

There are a few counts of this clonotype. V and J are TRBV6-2 or TRBV6-3 and TRBJ2-3; perhaps TRBD2 as D (6 bases). Trimming cost V 8 bases and J 2 bases, with 11 bases left between them. CDR3 length equals 13 residues. The germline V gene encodes CDR1 MNHEY and CDR2 SVGEGT. For the CDR3, the DNA is TGTGCCAGCCGGGGGACGGTCACAGATACGCAGTATTTT. This translates into CASRGTVTDTQYF.